This T cell receptor beta chain was recovered during a study of T cells in Graves' hyperthyroidism and ophthalmopathy. Germline V gives CDR1 SGHAT, CDR2 FQNNGV. CDR3 size: 17 residues. V gave up 8 bases and J gave up 0 bases; unmatched junction bases: 10. Study outcomes and limitations: Ophthalmopathy and stable hyperthyroidism were separated by a 13 V-J model.

Researchers amplified the TCR beta CDR3 regions from RNA transcripts. The HTBI primer set served for first-round RT-PCR of the TCR CDR3. TCRdb reprocessed the multiplex PCR reads via MiXCR and lists one record per CDR3 protein. Among 500,000 to 650,000 distinct CDR3 sequences listed, roughly 21% were seen once. This clonotype occurred many times. The antigen remains unidentified. Every diagnosis used clinical symptoms, serum thyroxine and TRAb, thyroid ultrasound and orbital computed tomography. Sequences were obtained from blood. The rearrangement uses TRBV11-2 and TRBJ2-6, with 7 bases aligning to TRBD1. The receptor's source is a man aged 35 to 55 with Graves' ophthalmopathy. The CDR3 spells CASLTGTASSGANVLTF. The CDR3 DNA sequence: TGTGCCAGCCTAACCGGGACAGCTAGCTCTGGGGCCAACGTCCTGACTTTC.